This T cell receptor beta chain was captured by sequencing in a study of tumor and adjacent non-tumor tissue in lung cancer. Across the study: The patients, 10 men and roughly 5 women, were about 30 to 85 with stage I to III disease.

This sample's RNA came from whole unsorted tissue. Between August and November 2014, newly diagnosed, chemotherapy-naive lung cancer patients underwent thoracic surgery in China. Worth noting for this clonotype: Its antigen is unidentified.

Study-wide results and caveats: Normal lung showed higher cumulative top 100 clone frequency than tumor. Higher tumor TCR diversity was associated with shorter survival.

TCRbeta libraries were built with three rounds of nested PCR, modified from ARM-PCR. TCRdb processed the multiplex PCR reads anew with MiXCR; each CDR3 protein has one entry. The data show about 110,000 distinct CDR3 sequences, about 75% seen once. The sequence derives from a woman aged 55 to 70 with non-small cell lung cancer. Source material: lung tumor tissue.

The CDR3 sequence: CASSLGYRDNYTF. DNA for the CDR3: TGTGCCAGCAGTTTAGGATACAGGGACAACTACACCTTC. The rearrangement joins TRBV28 to TRBJ1-2; possibly TRBD1 for D (6 bases). CDR3 length equals 13 residues. Germline V lookup: CDR1 MDHEN, CDR2 SYDVKM. V was shortened by 2 bases and J by 10 bases, with 14 bases between the two germline ends.